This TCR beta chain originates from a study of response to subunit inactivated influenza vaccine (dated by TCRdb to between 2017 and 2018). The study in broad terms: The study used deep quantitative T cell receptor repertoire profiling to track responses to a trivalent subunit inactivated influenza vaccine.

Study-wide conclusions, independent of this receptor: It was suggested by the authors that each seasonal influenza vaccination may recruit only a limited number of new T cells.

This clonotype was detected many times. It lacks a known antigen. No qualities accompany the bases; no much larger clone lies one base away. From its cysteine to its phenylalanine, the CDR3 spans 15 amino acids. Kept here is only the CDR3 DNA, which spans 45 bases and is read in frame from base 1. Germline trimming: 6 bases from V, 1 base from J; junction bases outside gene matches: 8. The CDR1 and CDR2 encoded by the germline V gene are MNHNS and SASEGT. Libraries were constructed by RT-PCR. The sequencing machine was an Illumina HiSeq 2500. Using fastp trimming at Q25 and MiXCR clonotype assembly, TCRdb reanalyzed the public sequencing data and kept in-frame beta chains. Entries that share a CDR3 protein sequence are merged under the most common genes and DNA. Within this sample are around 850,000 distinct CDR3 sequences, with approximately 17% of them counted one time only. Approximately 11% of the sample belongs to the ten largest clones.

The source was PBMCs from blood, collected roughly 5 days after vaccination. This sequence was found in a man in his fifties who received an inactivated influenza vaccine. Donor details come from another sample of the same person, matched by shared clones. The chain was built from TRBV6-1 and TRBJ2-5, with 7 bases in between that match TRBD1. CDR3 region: CASSRGQATQETQYF. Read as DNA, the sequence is TGTGCCAGCAGCCGAGGACAGGCGACCCAAGAGACCCAGTACTTC.